This T cell receptor (beta chain) was found in a study of human T cells and chemical hapten exposure. Study as a whole: DPC at 0.01% went onto the upper back in patch tests, read at 6 days.

In germline, CDR1 is MNHEY, CDR2 SMNVEV (reference sequence). CDR3 length equals 15 residues. After removal of 5 bases from V and 1 base from J, the junction contained 8 bases not matched to a gene. The library tagged individual cDNA molecules with unique molecular identifiers. One entry per CDR3 protein, called by TCRdb with MiXCR from the RACE reads. The repertoire includes about 300,000 distinct CDR3 sequences, around 5.5% of them detected once, and around 8% sits in the top ten. As for time point: pre-sensitization, week 0. Specified treatment: therapeutic diphenylcyclopropenone sensitization with weekly scalp DPC. Overall study findings and caveats: Sensitizing with DPC caused no change in TCRs above 1 in 1000 frequency.

This clonotype was recorded many times. Its antigen is unidentified. The chain joins TRBV27 to TRBJ2-7; 7 positions agree with TRBD2. This sequence originates from a woman between 18 and 30 years old with alopecia areata. Some clones in this sample may be carry-over from other donors' samples. This sample comprised whole blood, obtained in connection with sensitization to the hapten diphenylcyclopropenone (DPC). The CDR3 DNA follows: TGTGCCAGCAGTGGGGAGGCTAGCGGTTCCTACGAGCAGTACTTC. It translates to CASSGEASGSYEQYF.